Listed below are T cell receptor beta chains from one sample, sequenced in a study of shared clonotypes between healthy human individuals. The protocol was immunoSEQ multiplex PCR, while the TCRdb copy is restricted to in-frame clones and leaves out a portion. The table lists about 450,000 clones, 79% of them singletons. Sequenced: PBMCs. Every receptor here comes from a middle-aged woman in good health. Some clones in this sample may be carry-over from other donors' samples. CDR3s include the opening cysteine and the closing phenylalanine or tryptophan. A D gene is named only where the DNA matches it firmly. Rows give clone size only sometimes, using once, few, many, or a class for an expanded clone.

NA,TRBV9,TRBD2,TRBJ2-2,CASSVGAGADTGELFF,TGTGCCAGCAGCGTAGGGGCGGGAGCAGACACCGGGGAGCTGTTTTTT
NA,TRBV19,TRBD2,TRBJ2-7,CASRNSGGAYEQYF,TGTGCCAGTAGAAATAGCGGGGGAGCCTACGAGCAGTACTTC
NA,TRBV6-5,TRBD1,TRBJ1-1,CASRRDSQSEAFF,TGTGCCAGCAGGCGGGACAGCCAATCTGAAGCTTTCTTT
NA,TRBV5-1,TRBD1,TRBJ1-2,CASSLDRVNGGYTF,TGCGCCAGCAGCCTGGACAGGGTAAATGGTGGCTACACCTTC
NA,TRBV6-4,NA,TRBJ2-1,CASSGDTTHNEQFF,TGTGCCAGCAGCGGGGACACCACCCACAATGAGCAGTTCTTC
NA,TRBV19,NA,TRBJ2-7,CASKAQGPYEQYF,TGTGCCAGTAAAGCCCAAGGGCCCTACGAGCAGTACTTC
many,TRBV2,NA,TRBJ2-7,CASSEQGYEQYF,TGTGCCAGCAGTGAACAGGGATACGAGCAGTACTTC
NA,TRBV19,NA,TRBJ1-1,CASSILGDTEAFF,TGTGCCAGTAGTATCCTCGGGGACACTGAAGCTTTCTTT
NA,TRBV5-1,TRBD1,TRBJ1-1,CASSLEGAPGEAFF,TGCGCCAGCAGCTTAGAGGGGGCGCCGGGTGAAGCTTTCTTT
NA,TRBV18,NA,TRBJ2-5,CASSPIREETQYF,TGTGCCAGCTCACCGATCAGGGAAGAGACCCAGTACTTC
NA,TRBV2,NA,TRBJ2-7,CASRSVSYEQYF,TGTGCCAGCAGGTCGGTATCCTACGAGCAGTACTTC
few,TRBV30,NA,TRBJ1-1,CAWGRGAAAFF,TGTGCCTGGGGCCGTGGCGCGGCAGCTTTCTTT
few,TRBV2,TRBD2,TRBJ2-3,CASTSGRSDTQYF,TGTGCCAGCACTAGCGGGAGATCAGATACGCAGTATTTT
NA,TRBV7-2,NA,TRBJ1-2,CASSSWASNYGYTF,TGTGCCAGCAGCTCCTGGGCCTCAAACTATGGCTACACCTTC
NA,TRBV29-1,NA,TRBJ2-3,CSVGGGSADTQYF,TGCAGCGTTGGGGGAGGTAGTGCAGATACGCAGTATTTT
NA,TRBV7-2,NA,TRBJ1-4,CASSPGGLQEKLFF,TGTGCCAGCAGCCCGGGAGGGTTGCAAGAAAAACTGTTTTTT
NA,TRBV28,NA,TRBJ1-5,CASSLGGTNQPQHF,TGTGCCAGCAGCTTGGGCGGAACCAATCAGCCCCAGCATTTT
NA,TRBV5-4,NA,TRBJ2-7,CASRRDAGSDEQYF,TGTGCCAGCAGGAGGGACGCGGGAAGCGACGAGCAGTACTTC
NA,TRBV19,NA,TRBJ1-4,CASSRLGSNEKLFF,TGTGCCAGTAGTCGCCTCGGATCCAATGAAAAACTGTTTTTT
NA,TRBV15,TRBD1,TRBJ2-2,CATSRETGDTGELFF,TGTGCCACCAGCAGGGAAACAGGGGACACCGGGGAGCTGTTTTTT
NA,TRBV7-2,TRBD2,TRBJ2-4,CASSLTSGYHQYF,TGTGCCAGCAGCTTAACTAGCGGGTACCATCAGTACTTC
NA,TRBV5-4,NA,TRBJ1-1,CASSTGWANTEAFF,TGTGCCAGCAGCACCGGCTGGGCTAACACTGAAGCTTTCTTT